These T cell receptor beta chains were read from a single sample in a study of T cell changes during pregnancy in multiple sclerosis. Measured with immunoSEQ multiplex PCR; TCRdb has only the in-frame clones, and not every one. The table shows fewer than 20,000 clones, with approximately 95% occurring only once. The sequencing here drew on peripheral blood, taken in the third trimester of pregnancy. These receptors were collected from a female donor with multiple sclerosis, enrolled in a pregnancy study. Both conserved end residues are part of each CDR3. A D gene is named only where the DNA matches it firmly. The listing skips clone size in some rows; elsewhere it reads once, few, many or a size class.

clone size	D gene	J gene	V gene	CDR3 protein	CDR3 DNA
-	-	TRBJ1-4	TRBV7-2	CASSLSPVATNEKLFF	TGTGCCAGCAGCCTCTCTCCCGTAGCAACTAATGAAAAACTGTTTTTT
-	TRBD2	TRBJ2-1	TRBV5-1	CASSLRGVAIRYNEQFF	TGCGCCAGCAGCTTGCGGGGGGTAGCGATTAGGTACAATGAGCAGTTCTTC
-	-	TRBJ2-5	TRBV7-2	CASSLSRKGGARVETQYF	TGTGCCAGCAGCTTAAGCAGGAAGGGGGGGGCCAGGGTAGAGACCCAGTACTTC
-	TRBD2	TRBJ2-1	TRBV10-3	CAISERPGGNEQFF	TGTGCCATCAGTGAGAGACCGGGAGGAAATGAGCAGTTCTTC
once	-	TRBJ1-3	TRBV12-1	CASRLGLIRSGNTIYF	TGTGCCAGCAGGCTAGGACTCATCCGCTCTGGAAACACCATATATTTT
-	TRBD1	TRBJ2-3	TRBV5-1	CASSYRDSSTDTQYF	TGCGCCAGCAGCTACCGGGACAGTAGCACAGATACGCAGTATTTT
-	TRBD1	TRBJ1-1	TRBV7-6	CASSPRQGGNTEAFF	TGTGCCAGCAGCCCCCGACAGGGGGGGAACACTGAAGCTTTCTTT
-	-	TRBJ2-3	TRBV4-2	CASSQDPYSSDTQYF	TGTGCCAGCAGCCAAGACCCTTACTCCTCAGATACGCAGTATTTT
-	TRBD2	TRBJ2-7	TRBV20-1	CSATGGGEQYF	TGCAGTGCGACCGGGGGAGGGGAGCAGTACTTC
-	-	TRBJ1-2	TRBV28	CASSLNRNYYGYTF	TGTGCCAGCAGTTTAAACAGGAACTACTATGGCTACACCTTC
-	TRBD1	TRBJ2-7	TRBV5-1	CASSLEVRGSYEQYF	TGCGCCAGCAGCTTGGAAGTCAGGGGGTCCTACGAGCAGTACTTC
-	TRBD2	TRBJ2-3	TRBV19	CASSTSGGPDTQYF	TGTGCCAGTAGTACTAGCGGGGGCCCAGATACGCAGTATTTT
-	-	TRBJ2-2	TRBV2	CASVYRRDTGELFF	TGTGCCAGCGTATATCGCCGAGACACCGGGGAGCTGTTTTTT
-	-	TRBJ1-5	TRBV19	CASSIEEMNQPQHF	TGTGCCAGTAGTATTGAGGAGATGAATCAGCCCCAGCATTTT
-	-	TRBJ1-1	TRBV2	CASSEQGSMNTEAFF	TGTGCCAGCAGTGAGCAGGGGTCAATGAACACTGAAGCTTTCTTT
-	TRBD1	TRBJ2-5	TRBV6-1	CASSGGQGGETQYF	TGTGCCAGCAGTGGGGGACAGGGGGGAGAGACCCAGTACTTC
-	TRBD2	TRBJ2-4	TRBV9	CASSVGAGGVKNIQYF	TGTGCCAGCAGCGTAGGAGCGGGGGGGGTCAAAAACATTCAGTACTTC
-	TRBD1	TRBJ1-2	TRBV9	CASSPQGTGGDGYTF	TGTGCCAGCAGCCCACAGGGGACAGGGGGCGATGGCTACACCTTC
once	-	TRBJ1-5	TRBV19	CASSIRVLANQPQHF	TGTGCCAGTAGTATTCGGGTGCTCGCCAATCAGCCCCAGCATTTT
-	-	TRBJ1-3	TRBV28	CAGGTGSGNTIYF	TGTGCTGGCGGGACGGGCTCTGGAAACACCATATATTTT
-	TRBD1	TRBJ2-7	TRBV11-1	CASRLDRNSYEQYF	TGTGCCAGCAGGTTGGACAGGAATAGCTACGAGCAGTACTTC
few	-	TRBJ1-5	TRBV2	CASSETGSNQPQHF	TGTGCCAGCAGTGAAACAGGTAGCAATCAGCCCCAGCATTTT
-	-	TRBJ2-7	TRBV18	CASSPYRDEQYF	TGTGCCAGCTCACCGTACAGGGATGAGCAGTACTTC
-	-	TRBJ1-1	TRBV6-5	CASSPSPVNTEAFF	TGTGCCAGCAGCCCATCCCCGGTTAACACTGAAGCTTTCTTT
few	-	TRBJ2-7	TRBV7-6	CASSLVGGGNLYEQYF	TGTGCCAGCAGCTTAGTGGGGGGTGGAAACCTCTACGAGCAGTACTTC
-	-	TRBJ2-3	TRBV10-1	CASSDLGAGDTQYF	TGCGCCAGCAGTGATCTGGGGGCCGGAGATACGCAGTATTTT
-	TRBD2	TRBJ2-2	TRBV7-6	CASRGTSGTNTGELFF	TGTGCCAGCCGGGGGACTAGCGGAACGAACACCGGGGAGCTGTTTTTT
-	TRBD2	TRBJ2-1	TRBV12-5	CASGLGLAQGRNEQFF	TGTGCTAGTGGTTTAGGACTAGCCCAGGGGAGGAATGAGCAGTTCTTC
-	TRBD1	TRBJ2-5	TRBV7-2	CASSQRDRGETQYF	TGTGCCAGCAGCCAAAGGGACAGGGGAGAGACCCAGTACTTC
-	-	TRBJ1-5	TRBV7-8	CASSPAGGRSQPQHF	TGTGCCAGCAGCCCCGCGGGTGGTCGAAGTCAGCCCCAGCATTTT
-	-	TRBJ2-3	TRBV4-2	CASSQEAPPRTDTQYF	TGTGCCAGCAGCCAAGAGGCTCCCCCTCGCACAGATACGCAGTATTTT
-	TRBD1	TRBJ2-5	TRBV11-2	CASSLGGGAEETQYF	TGTGCCAGCAGCTTAGGAGGGGGCGCGGAAGAGACCCAGTACTTC
-	-	TRBJ2-2	TRBV7-3	CASSLHRAPNTGELFF	TGTGCCAGCAGCCTCCACAGGGCCCCGAACACCGGGGAGCTGTTTTTT